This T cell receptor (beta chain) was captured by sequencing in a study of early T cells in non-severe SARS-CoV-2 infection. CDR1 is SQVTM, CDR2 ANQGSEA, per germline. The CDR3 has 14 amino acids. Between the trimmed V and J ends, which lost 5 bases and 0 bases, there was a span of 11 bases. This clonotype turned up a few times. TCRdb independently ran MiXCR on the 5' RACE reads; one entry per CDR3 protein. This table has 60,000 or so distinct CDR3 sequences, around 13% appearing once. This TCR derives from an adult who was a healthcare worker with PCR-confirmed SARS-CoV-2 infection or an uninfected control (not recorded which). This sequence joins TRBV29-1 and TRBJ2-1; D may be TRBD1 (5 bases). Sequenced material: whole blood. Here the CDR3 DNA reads TGCAGCGTTATCGACAGAAGCTCCTACAATGAGCAGTTCTTC. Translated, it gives CSVIDRSSYNEQFF.